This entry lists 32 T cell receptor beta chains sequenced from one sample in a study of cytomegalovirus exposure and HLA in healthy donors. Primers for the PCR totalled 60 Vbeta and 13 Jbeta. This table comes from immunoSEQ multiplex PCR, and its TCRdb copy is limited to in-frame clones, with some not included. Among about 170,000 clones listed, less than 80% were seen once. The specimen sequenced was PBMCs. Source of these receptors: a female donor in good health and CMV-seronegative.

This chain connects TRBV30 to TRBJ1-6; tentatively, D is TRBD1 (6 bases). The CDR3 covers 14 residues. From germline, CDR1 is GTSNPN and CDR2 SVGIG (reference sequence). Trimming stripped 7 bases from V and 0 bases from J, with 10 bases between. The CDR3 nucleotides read TGTGCCTTCAGGGGCCCCTCCTATAATTCACCCCTCCACTTT. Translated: CAFRGPSYNSPLHF.

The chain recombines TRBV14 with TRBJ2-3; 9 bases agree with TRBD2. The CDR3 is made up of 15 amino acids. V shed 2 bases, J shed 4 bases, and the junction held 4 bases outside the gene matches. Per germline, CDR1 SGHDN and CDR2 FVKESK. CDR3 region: CASSQPGLAADTQYF. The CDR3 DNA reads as TGTGCCAGCAGCCAACCGGGACTAGCAGCAGATACGCAGTATTTT. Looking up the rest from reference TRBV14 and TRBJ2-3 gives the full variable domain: EAGVTQFPSHSVIEKGQTVTLRCDPISGHDNLYWYRRVMGKEIKFLLHFVKESKQDESGMPNNRFLAERTGGTYSTLKVQPAELEDSGVYFCASSQPGLAADTQYFGPGTRLTVL.

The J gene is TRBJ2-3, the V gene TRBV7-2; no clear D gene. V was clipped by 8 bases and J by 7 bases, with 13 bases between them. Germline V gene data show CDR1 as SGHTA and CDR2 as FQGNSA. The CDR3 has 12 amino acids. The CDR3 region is CASALDLYTQYF. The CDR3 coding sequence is TGTGCCAGCGCCCTAGACCTTTATACGCAGTATTTT. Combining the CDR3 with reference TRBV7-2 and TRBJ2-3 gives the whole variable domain GAGVSQSPSNKVTEKGKDVELRCDPISGHTALYWYRQSLGQGLEFLIYFQGNSAPDKSGLPSDRFSAERTGGSVSTLTIQRTQQEDSAVYLCASALDLYTQYFGPGTRLTVL.

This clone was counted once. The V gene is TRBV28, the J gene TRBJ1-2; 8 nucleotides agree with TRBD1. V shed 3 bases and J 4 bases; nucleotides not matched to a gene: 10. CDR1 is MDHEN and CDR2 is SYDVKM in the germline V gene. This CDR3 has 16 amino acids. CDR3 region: CASSFDGGQGAYGYTF. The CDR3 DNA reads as TGTGCCAGCAGTTTTGATGGAGGGCAGGGGGCCTATGGCTACACCTTC.

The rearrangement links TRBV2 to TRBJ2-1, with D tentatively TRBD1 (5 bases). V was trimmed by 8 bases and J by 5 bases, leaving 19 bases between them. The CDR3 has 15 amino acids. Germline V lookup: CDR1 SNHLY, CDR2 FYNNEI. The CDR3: CASLGSRAGHNEQFF. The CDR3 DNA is TGTGCCAGCCTCGGATCTAGGGCAGGGCACAATGAGCAGTTCTTC.

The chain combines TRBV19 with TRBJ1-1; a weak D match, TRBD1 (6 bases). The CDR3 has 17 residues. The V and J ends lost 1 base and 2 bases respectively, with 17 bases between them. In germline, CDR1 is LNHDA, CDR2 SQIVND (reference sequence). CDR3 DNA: TGTGCCAGTAGTATAGTGGGCCGGGACACACGTAACACTGAAGCTTTCTTT. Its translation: CASSIVGRDTRNTEAFF. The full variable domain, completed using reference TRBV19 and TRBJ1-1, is DGGITQSPKYLFRKEGQNVTLSCEQNLNHDAMYWYRQDPGQGLRLIYYSQIVNDFQKGDIAEGYSVSREKKESFPLTVTSAQKNPTAFYLCASSIVGRDTRNTEAFFGQGTRLTVV.

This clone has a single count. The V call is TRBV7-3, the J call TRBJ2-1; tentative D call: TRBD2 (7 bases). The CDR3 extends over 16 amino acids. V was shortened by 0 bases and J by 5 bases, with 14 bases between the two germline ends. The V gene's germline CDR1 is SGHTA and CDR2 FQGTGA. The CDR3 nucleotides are TGTGCCAGCAGCTTAACTGCGGGGGCCCCTAACAATGAGCAGTTCTTC. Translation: CASSLTAGAPNNEQFF.

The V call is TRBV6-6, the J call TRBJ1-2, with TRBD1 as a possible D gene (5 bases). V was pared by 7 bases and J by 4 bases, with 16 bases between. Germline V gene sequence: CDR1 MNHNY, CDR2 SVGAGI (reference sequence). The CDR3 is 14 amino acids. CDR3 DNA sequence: TGTGCCAGCACTCCAGCAGGGTTTAGCTATGGCTACACCTTC. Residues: CASTPAGFSYGYTF.

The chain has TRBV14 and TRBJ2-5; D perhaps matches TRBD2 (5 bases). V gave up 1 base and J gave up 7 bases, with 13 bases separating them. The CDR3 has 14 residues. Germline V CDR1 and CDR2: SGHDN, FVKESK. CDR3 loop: CASSQGRPRGTQYF. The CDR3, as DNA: TGTGCCAGCAGCCAAGGTCGGCCTCGGGGGACCCAGTACTTC. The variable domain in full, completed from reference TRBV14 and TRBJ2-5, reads EAGVTQFPSHSVIEKGQTVTLRCDPISGHDNLYWYRRVMGKEIKFLLHFVKESKQDESGMPNNRFLAERTGGTYSTLKVQPAELEDSGVYFCASSQGRPRGTQYFGPGTRLLVL.

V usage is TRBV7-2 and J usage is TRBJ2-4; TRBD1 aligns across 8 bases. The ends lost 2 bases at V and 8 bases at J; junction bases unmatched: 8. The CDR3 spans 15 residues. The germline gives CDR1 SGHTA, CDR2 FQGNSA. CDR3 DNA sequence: TGTGCCAGCAGCTTACGCAGGGGGCCACGGGACATTCAGTACTTC. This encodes CASSLRRGPRDIQYF.

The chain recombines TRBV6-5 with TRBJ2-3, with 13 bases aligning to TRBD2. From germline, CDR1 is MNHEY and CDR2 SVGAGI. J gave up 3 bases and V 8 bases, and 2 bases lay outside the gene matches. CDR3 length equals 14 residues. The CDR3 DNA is TGTGCCAGCTCACTAGCGGGGGGGACAGATACGCAGTATTTT. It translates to CASSLAGGTDTQYF.

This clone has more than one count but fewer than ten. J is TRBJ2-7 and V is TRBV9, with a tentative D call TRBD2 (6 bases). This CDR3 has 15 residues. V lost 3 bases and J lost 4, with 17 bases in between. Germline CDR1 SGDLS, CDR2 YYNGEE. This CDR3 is CASSAETSSLYEQYF. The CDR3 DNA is TGTGCCAGCAGCGCAGAAACTAGCAGTCTTTACGAGCAGTACTTC.

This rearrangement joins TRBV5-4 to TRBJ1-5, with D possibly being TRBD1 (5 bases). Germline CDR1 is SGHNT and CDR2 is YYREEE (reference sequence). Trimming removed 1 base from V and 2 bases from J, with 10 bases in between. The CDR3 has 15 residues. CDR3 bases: TGTGCCAGCAGCTTGCAAGGGGCGGGCAATCAGCCCCAGCATTTT. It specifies CASSLQGAGNQPQHF. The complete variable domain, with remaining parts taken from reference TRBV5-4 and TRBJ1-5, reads ETGVTQSPTHLIKTRGQQVTLRCSSQSGHNTVSWYQQALGQGPQFIFQYYREEENGRGNFPPRFSGLQFPNYSSELNVNALELDDSALYLCASSLQGAGNQPQHFGDGTRLSIL.

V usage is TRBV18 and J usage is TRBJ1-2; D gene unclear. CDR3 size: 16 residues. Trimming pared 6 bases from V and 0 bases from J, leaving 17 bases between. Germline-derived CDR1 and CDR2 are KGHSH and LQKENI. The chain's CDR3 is CASSPRTREANYGYTF. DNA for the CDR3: TGTGCCAGCTCGCCCCGAACTAGGGAGGCTAACTATGGCTACACCTTC.

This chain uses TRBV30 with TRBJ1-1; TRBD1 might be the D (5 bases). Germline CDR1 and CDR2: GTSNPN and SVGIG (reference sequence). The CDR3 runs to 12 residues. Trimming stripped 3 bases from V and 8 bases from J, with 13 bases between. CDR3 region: CAWRGLRGEAFF. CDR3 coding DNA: TGTGCCTGGAGGGGACTTCGTGGGGAAGCTTTCTTT. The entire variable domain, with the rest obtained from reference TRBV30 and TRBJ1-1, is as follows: SQTIHQWPATLVQPVGSPLSLECTVEGTSNPNLYWYRQAAGRGLQLLFYSVGIGQISSEVPQNLSASRPQDRQFILSSKKLLLSDSGFYLCAWRGLRGEAFFGQGTRLTVV.

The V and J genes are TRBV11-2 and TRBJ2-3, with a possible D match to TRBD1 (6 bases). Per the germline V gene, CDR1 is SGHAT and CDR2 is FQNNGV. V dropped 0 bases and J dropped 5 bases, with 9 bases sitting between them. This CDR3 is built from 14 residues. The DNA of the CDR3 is TGTGCCAGCAGCTTAGATCAGGGGATAGATACGCAGTATTTT. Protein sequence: CASSLDQGIDTQYF.

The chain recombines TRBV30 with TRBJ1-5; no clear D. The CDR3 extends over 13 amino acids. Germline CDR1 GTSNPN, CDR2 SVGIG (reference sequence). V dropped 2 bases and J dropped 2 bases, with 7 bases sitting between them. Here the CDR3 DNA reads TGTGCCTGGAGTCTGGCGGGCAATCAGCCCCAGCATTTT. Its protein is CAWSLAGNQPQHF.

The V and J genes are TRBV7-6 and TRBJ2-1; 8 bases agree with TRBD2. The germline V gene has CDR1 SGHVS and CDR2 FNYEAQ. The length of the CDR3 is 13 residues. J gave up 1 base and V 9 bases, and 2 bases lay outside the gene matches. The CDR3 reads CASRGGSYNEQFF. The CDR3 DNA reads TGTGCCAGTCGGGGGGGGTCCTACAATGAGCAGTTCTTC. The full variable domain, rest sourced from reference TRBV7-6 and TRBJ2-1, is GAGVSQSPRYKVTKRGQDVALRCDPISGHVSLYWYRQALGQGPEFLTYFNYEAQQDKSGLPNDRFSAERPEGSISTLTIQRTEQRDSAMYRCASRGGSYNEQFFGPGTRLTVL.

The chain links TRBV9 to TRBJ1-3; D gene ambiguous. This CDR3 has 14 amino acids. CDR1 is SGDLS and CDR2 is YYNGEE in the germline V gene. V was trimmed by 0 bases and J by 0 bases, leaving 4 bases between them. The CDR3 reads CASSVELSGNTIYF. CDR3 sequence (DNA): TGTGCCAGCAGCGTAGAGCTCTCTGGAAACACCATATATTTT.

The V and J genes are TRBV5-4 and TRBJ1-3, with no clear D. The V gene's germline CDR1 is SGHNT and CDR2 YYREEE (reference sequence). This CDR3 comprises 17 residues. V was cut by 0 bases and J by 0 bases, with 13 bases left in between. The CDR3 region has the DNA TGTGCCAGCAGCTTGGGTTCCCGCGGCCACTCTGGAAACACCATATATTTT. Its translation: CASSLGSRGHSGNTIYF. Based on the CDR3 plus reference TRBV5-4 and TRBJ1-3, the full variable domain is ETGVTQSPTHLIKTRGQQVTLRCSSQSGHNTVSWYQQALGQGPQFIFQYYREEENGRGNFPPRFSGLQFPNYSSELNVNALELDDSALYLCASSLGSRGHSGNTIYFGEGSWLTVV.

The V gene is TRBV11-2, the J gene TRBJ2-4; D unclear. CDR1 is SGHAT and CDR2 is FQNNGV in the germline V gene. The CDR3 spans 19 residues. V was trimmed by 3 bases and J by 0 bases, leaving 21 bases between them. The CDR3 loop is CASSFASPAATLAKNIQYF. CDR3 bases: TGTGCCAGCAGCTTTGCCTCCCCTGCGGCAACCCTAGCCAAAAACATTCAGTACTTC. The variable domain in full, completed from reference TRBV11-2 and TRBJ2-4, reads EAGVAQSPRYKIIEKRQSVAFWCNPISGHATLYWYQQILGQGPKLLIQFQNNGVVDDSQLPKDRFSAERLKGVDSTLKIQPAKLEDSAVYLCASSFASPAATLAKNIQYFGAGTRLSVL.

The DNA of the CDR3 is TGTGCCAGCAGCCTTCCGGGACAGGGTTTCGCCGAGCAGTACTTC. It is translated as CASSLPGQGFAEQYF. The chain is built from TRBV6-5 and TRBJ2-7; 9 bases line up with TRBD1. The CDR3 contains 15 residues. Trimming cost V 6 bases and J 6 bases; bases outside gene matches: 12. Germline loops: CDR1 MNHEY, CDR2 SVGAGI.

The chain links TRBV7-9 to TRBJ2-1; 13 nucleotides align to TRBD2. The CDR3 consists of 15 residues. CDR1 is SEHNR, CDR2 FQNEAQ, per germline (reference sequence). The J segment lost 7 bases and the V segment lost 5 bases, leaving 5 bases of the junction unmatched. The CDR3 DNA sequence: TGTGCCAGCAGCCTGACTAGCGGGAGGTTAAATGAGCAGTTCTTC. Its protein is CASSLTSGRLNEQFF.

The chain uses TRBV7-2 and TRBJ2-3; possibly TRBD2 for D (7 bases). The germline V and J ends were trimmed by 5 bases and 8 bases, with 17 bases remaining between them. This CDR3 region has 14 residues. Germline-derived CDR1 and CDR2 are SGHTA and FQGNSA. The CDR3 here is CASSPRGGSGTQYF. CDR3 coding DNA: TGTGCCAGCAGCCCTAGGGGGGGATCAGGTACGCAGTATTTT. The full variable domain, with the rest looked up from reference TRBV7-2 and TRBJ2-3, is GAGVSQSPSNKVTEKGKDVELRCDPISGHTALYWYRQSLGQGLEFLIYFQGNSAPDKSGLPSDRFSAERTGGSVSTLTIQRTQQEDSAVYLCASSPRGGSGTQYFGPGTRLTVL.

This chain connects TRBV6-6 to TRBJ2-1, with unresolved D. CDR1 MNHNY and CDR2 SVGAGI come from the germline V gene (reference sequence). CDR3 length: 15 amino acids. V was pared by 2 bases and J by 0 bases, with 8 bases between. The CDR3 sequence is CASSYEQSSYNEQFF. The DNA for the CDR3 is TGTGCCAGCAGTTACGAACAGAGCTCCTACAATGAGCAGTTCTTC.

As DNA, the CDR3 is TGTGCCAGCGGACAAGACAGGGAGGATGGCTACACCTTC. Translating gives CASGQDREDGYTF. This chain links TRBV6-1 with TRBJ1-2, with 7 bases lining up with TRBD1. J gave up 6 bases and V 8 bases, and 9 bases lay outside the gene matches. This CDR3 has 13 residues. Germline V gene sequence: CDR1 MNHNS, CDR2 SASEGT.

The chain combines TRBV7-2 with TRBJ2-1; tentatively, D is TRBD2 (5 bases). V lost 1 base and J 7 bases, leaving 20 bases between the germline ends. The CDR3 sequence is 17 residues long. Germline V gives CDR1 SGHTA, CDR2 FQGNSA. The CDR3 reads CASSLEIRQGGRNEQFF. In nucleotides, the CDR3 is TGTGCCAGCAGCTTAGAGATCCGCCAAGGAGGAAGGAATGAGCAGTTCTTC.

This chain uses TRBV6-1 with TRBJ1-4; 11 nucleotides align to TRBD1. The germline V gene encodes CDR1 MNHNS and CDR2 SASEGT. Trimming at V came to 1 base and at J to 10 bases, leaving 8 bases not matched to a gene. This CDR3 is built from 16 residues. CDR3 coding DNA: TGTGCCAGCAGTGAAGGACAGGGACAGGGGGGAGGAAAACTGTTTTTT. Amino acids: CASSEGQGQGGGKLFF.

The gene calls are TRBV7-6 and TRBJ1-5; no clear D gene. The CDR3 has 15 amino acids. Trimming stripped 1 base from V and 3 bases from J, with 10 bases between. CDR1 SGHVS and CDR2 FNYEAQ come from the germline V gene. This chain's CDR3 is CASSLDPGNNQPQHF. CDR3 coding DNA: TGTGCCAGCAGCTTAGACCCAGGAAACAATCAGCCCCAGCATTTT. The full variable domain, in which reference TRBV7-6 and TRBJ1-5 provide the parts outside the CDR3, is GAGVSQSPRYKVTKRGQDVALRCDPISGHVSLYWYRQALGQGPEFLTYFNYEAQQDKSGLPNDRFSAERPEGSISTLTIQRTEQRDSAMYRCASSLDPGNNQPQHFGDGTRLSIL.

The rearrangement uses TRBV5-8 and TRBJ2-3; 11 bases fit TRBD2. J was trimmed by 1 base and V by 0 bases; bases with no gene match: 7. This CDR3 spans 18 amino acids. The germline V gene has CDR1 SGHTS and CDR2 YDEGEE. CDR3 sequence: CASSLVGTSGGRTDTQYF. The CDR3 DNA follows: TGTGCCAGCAGCTTGGTTGGCACTAGCGGGGGCCGCACAGATACGCAGTATTTT.

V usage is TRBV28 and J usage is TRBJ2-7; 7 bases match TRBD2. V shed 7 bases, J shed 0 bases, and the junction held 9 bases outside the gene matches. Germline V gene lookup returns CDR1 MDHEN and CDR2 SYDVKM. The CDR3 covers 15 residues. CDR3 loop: CASIQGGAGSYEQYF. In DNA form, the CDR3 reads TGTGCCAGCATTCAGGGAGGGGCCGGCTCCTACGAGCAGTACTTC. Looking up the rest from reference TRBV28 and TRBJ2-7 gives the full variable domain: DVKVTQSSRYLVKRTGEKVFLECVQDMDHENMFWYRQDPGLGLRLIYFSYDVKMKEKGDIPEGYSVSREKKERFSLILESASTNQTSMYLCASIQGGAGSYEQYFGPGTRLTVT.

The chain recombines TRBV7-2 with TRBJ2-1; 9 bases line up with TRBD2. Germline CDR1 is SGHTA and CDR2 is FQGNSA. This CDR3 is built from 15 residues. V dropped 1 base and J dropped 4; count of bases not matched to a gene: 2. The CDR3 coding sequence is TGTGCCAGCAGCTTAGAAGCGGGGGGATACAATGAGCAGTTCTTC. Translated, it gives CASSLEAGGYNEQFF.